This T cell receptor (beta chain) comes out of a study of graft-versus-host responses after intestinal transplantation. The germline V gene encodes CDR1 ENHRY and CDR2 SYGVKD. J gave up 4 bases and V 3 bases, and 1 base lay outside the gene matches. The length of the CDR3 is 14 residues. This clone was picked up a small number of times. What it recognizes is unknown. General study results and limits: Detected in recipient marrow were GvH clones, some of which were first observed in ileum or blood.

TCRdb keeps only in-frame clones here, not all; method: immunoSEQ multiplex PCR. The repertoire holds about 150,000 clones, with around 90% as singletons. This sequence joins TRBV10-3 and TRBJ2-2, with 8 bases aligning to TRBD2. Sequences were derived from unstimulated CD4+ T cells sorted from spleen or lymph node cells, sampled before intestinal transplant. The clonotype comes from a human donor who received an intestinal transplant. CDR3 protein: CAISELAATGELFF. The CDR3 nucleotides read TGTGCCATCAGTGAACTAGCGGCCACCGGGGAGCTGTTTTTT.